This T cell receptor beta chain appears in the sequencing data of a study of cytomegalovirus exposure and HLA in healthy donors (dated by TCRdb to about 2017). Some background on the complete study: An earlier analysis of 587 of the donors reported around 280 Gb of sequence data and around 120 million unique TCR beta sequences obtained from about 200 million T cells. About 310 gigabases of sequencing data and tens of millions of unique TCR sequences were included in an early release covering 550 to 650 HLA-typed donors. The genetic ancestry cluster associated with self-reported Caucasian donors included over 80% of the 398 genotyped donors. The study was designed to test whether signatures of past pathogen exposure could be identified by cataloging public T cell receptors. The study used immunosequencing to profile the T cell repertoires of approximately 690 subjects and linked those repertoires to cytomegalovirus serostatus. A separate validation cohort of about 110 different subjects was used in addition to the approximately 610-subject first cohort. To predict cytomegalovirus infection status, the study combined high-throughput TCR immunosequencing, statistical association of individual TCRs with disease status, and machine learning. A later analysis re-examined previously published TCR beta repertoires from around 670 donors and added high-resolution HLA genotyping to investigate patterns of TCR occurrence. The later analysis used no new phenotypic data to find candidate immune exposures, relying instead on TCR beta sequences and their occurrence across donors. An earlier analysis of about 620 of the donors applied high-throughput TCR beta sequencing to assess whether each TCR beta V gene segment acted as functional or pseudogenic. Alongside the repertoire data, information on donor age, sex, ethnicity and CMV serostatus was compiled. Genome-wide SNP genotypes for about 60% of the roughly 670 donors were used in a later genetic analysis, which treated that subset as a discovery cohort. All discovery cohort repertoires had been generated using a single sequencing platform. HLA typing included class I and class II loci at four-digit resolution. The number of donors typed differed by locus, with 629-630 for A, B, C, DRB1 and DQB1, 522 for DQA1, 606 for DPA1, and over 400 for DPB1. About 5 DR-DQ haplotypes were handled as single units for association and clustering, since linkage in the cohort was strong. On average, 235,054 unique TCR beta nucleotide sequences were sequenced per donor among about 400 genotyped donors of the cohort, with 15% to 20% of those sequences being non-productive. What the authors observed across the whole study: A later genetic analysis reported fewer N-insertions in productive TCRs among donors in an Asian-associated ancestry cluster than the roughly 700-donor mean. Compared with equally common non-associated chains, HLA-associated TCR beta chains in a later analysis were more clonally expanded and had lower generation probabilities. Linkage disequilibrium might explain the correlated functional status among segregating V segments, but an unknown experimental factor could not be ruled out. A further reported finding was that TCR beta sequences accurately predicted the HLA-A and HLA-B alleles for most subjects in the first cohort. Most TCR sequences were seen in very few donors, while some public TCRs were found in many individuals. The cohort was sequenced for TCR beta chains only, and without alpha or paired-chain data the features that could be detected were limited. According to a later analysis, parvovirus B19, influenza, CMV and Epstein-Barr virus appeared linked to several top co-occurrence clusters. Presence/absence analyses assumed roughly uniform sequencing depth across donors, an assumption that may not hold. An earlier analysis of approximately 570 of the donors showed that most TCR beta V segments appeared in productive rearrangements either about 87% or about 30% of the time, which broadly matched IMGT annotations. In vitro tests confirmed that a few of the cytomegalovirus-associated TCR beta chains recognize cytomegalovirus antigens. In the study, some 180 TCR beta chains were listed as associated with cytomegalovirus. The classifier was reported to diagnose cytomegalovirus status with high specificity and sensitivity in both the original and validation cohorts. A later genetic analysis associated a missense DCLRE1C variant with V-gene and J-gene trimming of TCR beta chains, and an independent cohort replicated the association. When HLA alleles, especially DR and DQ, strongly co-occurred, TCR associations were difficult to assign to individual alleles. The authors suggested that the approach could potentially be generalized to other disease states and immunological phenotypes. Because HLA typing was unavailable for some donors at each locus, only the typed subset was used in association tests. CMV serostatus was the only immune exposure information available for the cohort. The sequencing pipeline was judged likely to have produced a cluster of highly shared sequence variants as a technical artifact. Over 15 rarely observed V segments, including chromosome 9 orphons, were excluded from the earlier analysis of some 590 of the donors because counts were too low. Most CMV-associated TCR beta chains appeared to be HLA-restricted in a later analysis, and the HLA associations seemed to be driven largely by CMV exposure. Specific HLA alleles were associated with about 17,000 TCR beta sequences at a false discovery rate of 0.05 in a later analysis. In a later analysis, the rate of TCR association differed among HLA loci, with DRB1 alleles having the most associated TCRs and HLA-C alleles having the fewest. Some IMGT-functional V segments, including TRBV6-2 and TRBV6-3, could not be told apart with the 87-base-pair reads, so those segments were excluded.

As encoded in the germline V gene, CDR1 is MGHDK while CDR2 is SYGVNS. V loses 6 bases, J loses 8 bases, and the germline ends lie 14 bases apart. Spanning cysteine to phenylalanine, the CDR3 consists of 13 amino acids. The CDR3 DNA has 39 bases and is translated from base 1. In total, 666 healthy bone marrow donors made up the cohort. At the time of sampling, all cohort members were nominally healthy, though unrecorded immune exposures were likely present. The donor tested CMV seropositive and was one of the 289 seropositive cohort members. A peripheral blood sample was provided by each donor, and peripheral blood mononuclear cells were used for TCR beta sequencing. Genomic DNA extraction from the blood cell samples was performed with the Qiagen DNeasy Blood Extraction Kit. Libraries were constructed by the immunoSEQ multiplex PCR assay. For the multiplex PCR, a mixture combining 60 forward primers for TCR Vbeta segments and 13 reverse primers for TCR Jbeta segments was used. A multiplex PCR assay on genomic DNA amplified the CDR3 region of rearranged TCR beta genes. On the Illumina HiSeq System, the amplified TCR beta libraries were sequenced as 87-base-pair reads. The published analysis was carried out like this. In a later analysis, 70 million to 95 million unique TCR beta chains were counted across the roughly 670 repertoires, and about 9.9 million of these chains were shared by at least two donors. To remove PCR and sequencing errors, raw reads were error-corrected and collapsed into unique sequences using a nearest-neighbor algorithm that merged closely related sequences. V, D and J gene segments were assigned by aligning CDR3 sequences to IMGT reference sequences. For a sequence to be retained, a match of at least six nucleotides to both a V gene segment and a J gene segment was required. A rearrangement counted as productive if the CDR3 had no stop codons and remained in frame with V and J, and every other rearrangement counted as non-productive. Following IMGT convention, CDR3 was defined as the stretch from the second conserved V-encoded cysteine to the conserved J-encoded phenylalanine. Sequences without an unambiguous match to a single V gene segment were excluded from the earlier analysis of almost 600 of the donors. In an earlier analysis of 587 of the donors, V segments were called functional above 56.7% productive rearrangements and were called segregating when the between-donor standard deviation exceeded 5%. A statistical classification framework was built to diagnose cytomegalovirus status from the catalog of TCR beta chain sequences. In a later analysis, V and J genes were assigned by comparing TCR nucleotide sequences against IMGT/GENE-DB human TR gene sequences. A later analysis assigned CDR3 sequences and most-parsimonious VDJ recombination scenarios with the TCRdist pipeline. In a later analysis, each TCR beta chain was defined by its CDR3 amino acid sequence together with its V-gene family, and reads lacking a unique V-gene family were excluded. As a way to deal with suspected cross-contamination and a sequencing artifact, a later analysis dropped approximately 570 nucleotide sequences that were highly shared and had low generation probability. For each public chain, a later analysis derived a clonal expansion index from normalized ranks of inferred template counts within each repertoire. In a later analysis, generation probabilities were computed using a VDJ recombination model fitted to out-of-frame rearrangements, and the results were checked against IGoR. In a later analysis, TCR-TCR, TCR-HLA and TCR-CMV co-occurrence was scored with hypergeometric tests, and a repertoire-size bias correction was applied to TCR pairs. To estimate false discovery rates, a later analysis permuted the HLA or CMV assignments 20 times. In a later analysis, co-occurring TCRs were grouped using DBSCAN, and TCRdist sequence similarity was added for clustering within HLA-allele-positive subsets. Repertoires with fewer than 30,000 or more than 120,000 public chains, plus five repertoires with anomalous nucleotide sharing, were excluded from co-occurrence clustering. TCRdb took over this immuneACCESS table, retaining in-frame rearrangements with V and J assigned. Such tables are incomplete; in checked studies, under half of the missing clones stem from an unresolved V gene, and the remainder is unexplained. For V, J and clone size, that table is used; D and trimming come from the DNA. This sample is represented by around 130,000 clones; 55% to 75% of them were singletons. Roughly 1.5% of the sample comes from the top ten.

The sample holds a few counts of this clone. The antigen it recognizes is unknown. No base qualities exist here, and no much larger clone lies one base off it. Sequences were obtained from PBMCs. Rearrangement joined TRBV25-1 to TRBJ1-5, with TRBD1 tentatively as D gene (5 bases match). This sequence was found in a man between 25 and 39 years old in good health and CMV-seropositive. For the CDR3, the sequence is CASSLGGLEPQHF. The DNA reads TGTGCCAGCAGCCTGGGGGGTTTAGAGCCCCAGCATTTT.